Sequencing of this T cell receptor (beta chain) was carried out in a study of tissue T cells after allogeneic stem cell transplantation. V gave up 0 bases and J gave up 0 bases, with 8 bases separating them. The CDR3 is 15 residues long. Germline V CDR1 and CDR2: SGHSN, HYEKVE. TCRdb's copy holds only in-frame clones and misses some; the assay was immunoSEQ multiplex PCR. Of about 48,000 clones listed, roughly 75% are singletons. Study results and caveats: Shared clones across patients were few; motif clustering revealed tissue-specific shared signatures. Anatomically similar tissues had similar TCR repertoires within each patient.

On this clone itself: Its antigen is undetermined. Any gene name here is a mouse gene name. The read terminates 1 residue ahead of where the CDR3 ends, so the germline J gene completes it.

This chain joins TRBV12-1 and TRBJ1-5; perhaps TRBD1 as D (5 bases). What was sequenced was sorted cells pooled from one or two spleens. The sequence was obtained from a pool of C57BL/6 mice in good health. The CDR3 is CASSLETDNNQAPLF. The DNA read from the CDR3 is TGTGCCAGCTCTCTCGAGACAGATAACAACCAGGCTCCGCTT.